This T cell receptor (beta chain) comes out of a study of cytomegalovirus exposure and HLA in healthy donors. Points from the study as a whole: Later, an analysis found that TCR clusters from the first cohort tended to co-occur in the roughly 120 validation repertoires. Most TCR sequences were uncommon, yet certain public TCRs appeared in many donors. Diagnosis of cytomegalovirus status made by the classifier reportedly showed high specificity and sensitivity.

Separate from the roughly 670-subject first cohort, the roughly 120-subject validation cohort was the one that the donors belonged to. Sequenced by immunoSEQ multiplex PCR; TCRdb stores in-frame clones only, minus some. The sample holds more than 140,000 clones, roughly nine tenths seen once. A remark on this clone: Its target is not known.

CDR1 and CDR2 (germline): ENHRY, SYGVKD. The CDR3 is 17 residues long. Trimming removed 3 bases from V and 1 base from J, with 16 bases in between. The receptor was isolated from a woman aged 18-35 years in good health and CMV-seropositive. The J gene is TRBJ2-1, the V gene TRBV10-3, with D possibly matching TRBD2 (6 bases). Sequencing was performed on PBMCs. The CDR3 reads CAISDSLDYDSYNEQFF. The CDR3 bases are TGTGCCATCAGTGACTCCCTGGACTACGATTCCTACAATGAGCAGTTCTTC.